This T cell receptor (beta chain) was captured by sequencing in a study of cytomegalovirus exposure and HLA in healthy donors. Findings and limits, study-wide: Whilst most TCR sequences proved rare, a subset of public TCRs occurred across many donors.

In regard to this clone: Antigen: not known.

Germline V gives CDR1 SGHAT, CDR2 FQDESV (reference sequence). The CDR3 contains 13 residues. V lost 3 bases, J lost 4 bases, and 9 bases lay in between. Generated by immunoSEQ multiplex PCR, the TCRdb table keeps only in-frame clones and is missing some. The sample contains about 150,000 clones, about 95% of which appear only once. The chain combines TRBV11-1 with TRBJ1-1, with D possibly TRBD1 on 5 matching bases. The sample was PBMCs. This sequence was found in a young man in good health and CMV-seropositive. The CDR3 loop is CASSFGGVTEAFF. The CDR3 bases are TGTGCCAGCAGCTTCGGGGGAGTCACTGAAGCTTTCTTT.